This is a list of T cell receptor beta chains from one sample in a study of tumor T cells in aggressive B-cell lymphoma. The method was immunoSEQ multiplex PCR; TCRdb's version includes in-frame clones alone and lacks a portion of them. This table holds 3,900 or so clones, 86% found once. Sequenced sample: tumor tissue. These TCRs come from an adult with diffuse large B cell lymphoma. Both conserved end residues are part of each CDR3. The D gene is left open where the match is weak. A row's size may be missing; if present it is once, few, many or a size class.

CDR3 DNA | CDR3 protein | D gene | V gene | clone size | J gene
TGCGCCAGCAGCTTGGACAGGACCTACGAGCAGTACTTC | CASSLDRTYEQYF | NA | TRBV5-1 | NA | TRBJ2-7
TGTGCCAGTAGTATCCCGGGGAGTCGCGATAACTATGGCTACACCTTC | CASSIPGSRDNYGYTF | NA | TRBV19 | once | TRBJ1-2
TGCGCCAGCAGCTTGGCAGCGGGACGGCTCACCGGGGAGCTGTTTTTT | CASSLAAGRLTGELFF | TRBD2 | TRBV5-1 | NA | TRBJ2-2
TGTGCCAGCAGCTCAACCGGGACTAGCGGATCCGAGCAGTACTTC | CASSSTGTSGSEQYF | TRBD2 | TRBV7-9 | once | TRBJ2-7
TGTGCCAGCAGCTTTTCACTAACTGAAGCTTTCTTT | CASSFSLTEAFF | NA | TRBV5-6 | NA | TRBJ1-1
TGTGCCAGCAGCCCAGGGGCCGTAGCGAGGCGCACAGATACGCAGTATTTT | CASSPGAVARRTDTQYF | NA | TRBV4-2 | NA | TRBJ2-3
TGTGCCAGCAACATCTGGCAGGGTGGGGCGGATACGCAGTATTTT | CASNIWQGGADTQYF | NA | TRBV7-2 | once | TRBJ2-3
TGTGCCAGCTCAGGGACAGGGGGTCCCCAGACCCAGTACTTC | CASSGTGGPQTQYF | TRBD1 | TRBV18 | NA | TRBJ2-5
TGTGCCAGTAGTGAAGGATGGACGGGAAATTCACCCCTCCACTTT | CASSEGWTGNSPLHF | NA | TRBV19 | NA | TRBJ1-6
TGTGCCAGCAGCTTAGGGCTTCTAGCGGGCACAGATACGCAGTATTTT | CASSLGLLAGTDTQYF | TRBD2 | TRBV7-2 | few | TRBJ2-3
TGTGCCACCAGCAGAGATTTGGCAAGTACAGCAAATCAGCCCCAGCATTTT | CATSRDLASTANQPQHF | NA | TRBV15 | NA | TRBJ1-5
TGTGCCAGCAGTCTGAATCAGGGGTCCCAAGAGACCCAGTACTTC | CASSLNQGSQETQYF | NA | TRBV28 | NA | TRBJ2-5
TGTGCCAGCAGCTTTGACGGGAACTATGGCTACACCTTC | CASSFDGNYGYTF | NA | TRBV7-9 | NA | TRBJ1-2
TGTGCCAGCAGTCCACCTAGCTCAGATGAGCAGTTCTTC | CASSPPSSDEQFF | NA | TRBV28 | NA | TRBJ2-1
TGTGCCAGCAGCTTAGAGCACTTCGCCGATGCTGAAGCTTTCTTT | CASSLEHFADAEAFF | NA | TRBV11-2 | NA | TRBJ1-1
TGTGCCAGCACCCTGGACACCCTGGGGGAGCTGTTTTTT | CASTLDTLGELFF | NA | TRBV28 | NA | TRBJ2-2
TGTGCCAGCAGCCGGGGGGGGCCTGAAGCTTTCTTT | CASSRGGPEAFF | NA | TRBV5-6 | NA | TRBJ1-1
TGTGCCAGCAGTTCCCTAGAAGACTATGGCTACACCTTC | CASSSLEDYGYTF | NA | TRBV6-5 | NA | TRBJ1-2
TGTGCCAGCAGTTTACGTAGAGGGAATCGCTACACCTTC | CASSLRRGNRYTF | NA | TRBV27 | NA | TRBJ1-2
TGTGCCAGCAGTGAATTTAGCGGGGGGAAAGAGACCCAGTACTTC | CASSEFSGGKETQYF | TRBD2 | TRBV25-1 | NA | TRBJ2-5